Listed below are T cell receptor beta chains from one sample, sequenced in a study of T cells in narcolepsy. This table comes from immunoSEQ multiplex PCR, and its TCRdb copy is limited to in-frame clones, with some not included. The sample carries about 24,000 clones, about 80% recorded once. Material: memory (CD45RA-) CD4+ T cells from blood. These receptors originate from a human donor in good health. The CDR3 runs from the conserved cysteine through the conserved F or W. Fields, in order: J gene, clone size, V gene, D gene, CDR3 DNA, CDR3 protein. D genes are given only for firm matches. A clone size is listed for some rows: how often the clone was seen (once, few, many), or a class if it is expanded.

>TRBJ2-1|NA|TRBV7-9|NA
TGTGCCAGCAGCTTCTACCTGGGAGAATACAATGAGCAGTTCTTC
CASSFYLGEYNEQFF
>TRBJ2-5|NA|TRBV18|NA
TGTGCCAGCTCAACGACGAAGAAGGGGTACGGGGAGACCCAGTACTTC
CASSTTKKGYGETQYF
>TRBJ1-1|few|TRBV6-5|NA
TGTGCCAGCACGAGACGGGGGGGGGAAGCTTTCTTT
CASTRRGGEAFF
>TRBJ1-2|NA|TRBV10-3|NA
TGTGCCATCAGTGAGTCGGAGGATTTAGGCTATGGCTACACCTTC
CAISESEDLGYGYTF
>TRBJ1-3|NA|TRBV7-2|NA
TGTGCCAGCAGCGGCGGGACGTATGACTCTGGAAACACCATATATTTT
CASSGGTYDSGNTIYF
>TRBJ1-3|few|TRBV4-3|TRBD1
TGCGCCAGCAGCCAACGGGACAGGGGAAGTGGAAACACCATATATTTT
CASSQRDRGSGNTIYF
>TRBJ2-3|NA|TRBV19|NA
TGTGCCAGCCCCGACAGGTATGTGATCACAGATACGCAGTATTTT
CASPDRYVITDTQYF
>TRBJ2-1|NA|TRBV7-6|NA
TGTGCCAGCAGCTTAGTAGGACCCCCGGATGAGCAGTTCTTC
CASSLVGPPDEQFF
>TRBJ2-3|NA|TRBV5-4|NA
TGTGCCAGCACCCGCGGACAGACAGTGGTTAGCACAGATACGCAGTATTTT
CASTRGQTVVSTDTQYF
>TRBJ2-7|NA|TRBV27|TRBD2
TGTGCCAGCAGTTCGGCAGGGACTAGCTTCCTCTCCTACGAGCAGTACTTC
CASSSAGTSFLSYEQYF
>TRBJ1-1|NA|TRBV5-1|TRBD1
TGCGCCAGCAGCTACACCCCCTTCGACAGGGGACGTGCCATTGCCACTGAAGCTTTCTTT
CASSYTPFDRGRAIATEAFF
>TRBJ1-5|NA|TRBV27|NA
TGTGCCAGCAGTTCCGACGGTCTGGGAAATCAGCCCCAGCATTTT
CASSSDGLGNQPQHF
>TRBJ1-1|few|TRBV7-9|NA
TGTGCCAGCAGCTTAGCCCAAGGGGGTATGAACACTGAAGCTTTCTTT
CASSLAQGGMNTEAFF
>TRBJ2-2|NA|TRBV4-2|TRBD2
TGTGCCAGCAGCCAAGATACGGGGGGGGGTGTCGGGGAGCTGTTTTTT
CASSQDTGGGVGELFF
>TRBJ2-2|large|TRBV14|NA
TGTGCCAGCAGCCTCGGAGGTGGGTCCGCCGGGGAGCTGTTTTTT
CASSLGGGSAGELFF
>TRBJ2-3|NA|TRBV7-2|TRBD2
TGTGCCAGCAGCTGGAGCGGGGGAACAGATACGCAGTATTTT
CASSWSGGTDTQYF
>TRBJ2-2|NA|TRBV5-6|NA
TGTGCCAGCAGCTTGGTTTTGAGCACCGGGGAGCTGTTTTTT
CASSLVLSTGELFF
>TRBJ1-1|NA|TRBV5-1|NA
TGCGCCAGCAGCTGGGACGGGTGGAGCGGCACTGAAGCTTTCTTT
CASSWDGWSGTEAFF
>TRBJ2-5|NA|TRBV27|NA
TGTGCCACCCATGGGGGAACGGAGACCCAGTACTTC
CATHGGTETQYF
>TRBJ1-2|NA|TRBV5-1|TRBD1
TGCGCCAGCAGCCCCGCCAGGGGGTATGGCTACACCTTC
CASSPARGYGYTF